These T cell receptor beta chains were read from a single sample in a study of metastatic and nonmetastatic thyroid tumors. TCRdb re-called clones via MiXCR from the PCR reads. Of about 20,000 clones listed, 35% to 40% are singletons. Sequenced: tumor tissue. All receptors come from a female donor with papillary thyroid cancer or a benign thyroid nodule (not recorded which). Some clones in this sample may be carry-over from other donors' samples. The CDR3 runs from the conserved cysteine through the conserved F or W. The D gene is left open where the match is weak. Clone size is stated in some rows and not others, as once, few, many or a class when expanded.

clone size: .; D gene: .; V gene: TRBV5-1; J gene: TRBJ2-1; CDR3 protein: CASSFGGYNEQFF; CDR3 DNA: TGCGCCAGCAGCTTCGGAGGTTACAATGAGCAGTTCTTC
clone size: .; D gene: .; V gene: TRBV6-2/TRBV6-3; J gene: TRBJ1-1; CDR3 protein: CASTLRTNTEAFF; CDR3 DNA: TGTGCCAGCACTTTAAGAACGAACACTGAAGCTTTCTTT
clone size: .; D gene: .; V gene: TRBV5-4; J gene: TRBJ2-7; CDR3 protein: CASSLAGGRGEQYF; CDR3 DNA: TGTGCCAGCAGCTTGGCTGGAGGACGGGGCGAGCAGTACTTC
clone size: .; D gene: TRBD1; V gene: TRBV6-2/TRBV6-3; J gene: TRBJ1-5; CDR3 protein: CASRIQGFGQPQHF; CDR3 DNA: TGTGCCAGCAGAATACAGGGGTTTGGGCAGCCCCAGCATTTT
clone size: .; D gene: .; V gene: TRBV14; J gene: TRBJ2-2; CDR3 protein: CASSPGPIAGELFF; CDR3 DNA: TGTGCCAGCAGCCCAGGACCAATTGCCGGGGAGCTGTTTTTT
clone size: .; D gene: TRBD1; V gene: TRBV19; J gene: TRBJ2-7; CDR3 protein: CASSISGTGGFEQYF; CDR3 DNA: TGTGCCAGTAGTATATCGGGGACAGGGGGCTTCGAGCAGTACTTC
clone size: .; D gene: .; V gene: TRBV28; J gene: TRBJ1-1; CDR3 protein: CASSPERGWTEAFF; CDR3 DNA: TGTGCCAGCAGCCCTGAGCGGGGATGGACTGAAGCTTTCTTT
clone size: .; D gene: .; V gene: TRBV9; J gene: TRBJ1-2; CDR3 protein: CASSAGTEGGYTF; CDR3 DNA: TGTGCCAGCAGCGCCGGGACGGAGGGGGGCTACACCTTC
clone size: .; D gene: TRBD1; V gene: TRBV18; J gene: TRBJ2-1; CDR3 protein: CASSEGAEQFF; CDR3 DNA: TGTGCCAGCTCAGAGGGGGCTGAGCAGTTCTTC
clone size: .; D gene: TRBD1; V gene: TRBV9; J gene: TRBJ2-2; CDR3 protein: CASSVSGTANTGELFF; CDR3 DNA: TGTGCCAGCAGCGTGTCCGGGACAGCGAACACCGGGGAGCTGTTTTTT
clone size: .; D gene: .; V gene: TRBV6-1; J gene: TRBJ2-7; CDR3 protein: CASSDWPHEQYF; CDR3 DNA: TGTGCCAGCAGTGATTGGCCCCACGAGCAGTACTTC
clone size: few; D gene: .; V gene: TRBV6-5; J gene: TRBJ2-3; CDR3 protein: CASSYPGEGTDTQYF; CDR3 DNA: TGTGCCAGCAGTTACCCCGGGGAGGGCACAGATACGCAGTATTTT
clone size: .; D gene: .; V gene: TRBV20-1; J gene: TRBJ1-2; CDR3 protein: CSARDHPGITNYGYTF; CDR3 DNA: TGCAGTGCTAGAGATCACCCAGGGATCACTAACTATGGCTACACCTTC
clone size: many; D gene: .; V gene: TRBV9; J gene: TRBJ1-2; CDR3 protein: CASSAPNGYTF; CDR3 DNA: TGTGCCAGCAGCGCACCAAATGGCTACACCTTC
clone size: .; D gene: TRBD1; V gene: TRBV28; J gene: TRBJ1-6; CDR3 protein: CASSLSQGARSPLHF; CDR3 DNA: TGTGCCAGCAGTTTATCTCAGGGGGCGCGTTCACCCCTCCACTTT
clone size: .; D gene: .; V gene: TRBV12-3/TRBV12-4; J gene: TRBJ2-1; CDR3 protein: CASSTGTYNEQFF; CDR3 DNA: TGTGCCAGCAGTACCGGTACCTACAATGAGCAGTTCTTC
clone size: .; D gene: .; V gene: TRBV19; J gene: TRBJ1-1; CDR3 protein: CASRSPGDNTEAFF; CDR3 DNA: TGTGCCAGTAGATCTCCGGGGGATAACACTGAAGCTTTCTTT
clone size: few; D gene: TRBD1; V gene: TRBV28; J gene: TRBJ2-7; CDR3 protein: CASSLGTGDGYEQYF; CDR3 DNA: TGTGCCAGCAGTTTAGGGACAGGGGACGGCTACGAGCAGTACTTC
clone size: few; D gene: TRBD1; V gene: TRBV12-3/TRBV12-4; J gene: TRBJ2-5; CDR3 protein: CASSYDRVQETQYF; CDR3 DNA: TGTGCCAGCAGCTACGACAGGGTCCAAGAGACCCAGTACTTC
clone size: .; D gene: .; V gene: TRBV28; J gene: TRBJ1-6; CDR3 protein: CASSSPRDFYNSPLHF; CDR3 DNA: TGTGCCAGCAGCTCCCCTAGGGACTTCTATAATTCACCCCTCCACTTT
clone size: .; D gene: TRBD1; V gene: TRBV28; J gene: TRBJ1-2; CDR3 protein: CASSPDRQGHTF; CDR3 DNA: TGTGCCAGCAGTCCCGATCGACAGGGCCATACCTTC
clone size: .; D gene: TRBD1; V gene: TRBV11-2; J gene: TRBJ1-3; CDR3 protein: CASSYREPGGSGNTIYF; CDR3 DNA: TGTGCCAGCAGCTACCGGGAGCCAGGGGGATCCGGAAACACCATATATTTT
clone size: few; D gene: TRBD2; V gene: TRBV6-1; J gene: TRBJ2-1; CDR3 protein: CASGWTSGRRNEQFF; CDR3 DNA: TGTGCCAGCGGTTGGACTAGCGGGAGGAGGAATGAGCAGTTCTTC
clone size: .; D gene: .; V gene: TRBV3-1; J gene: TRBJ1-2; CDR3 protein: CASSQGKGAYTF; CDR3 DNA: TGTGCCAGCAGCCAAGGCAAGGGCGCCTACACCTTC
clone size: .; D gene: TRBD1; V gene: TRBV7-2; J gene: TRBJ1-6; CDR3 protein: CASSLGTRGRSPLHF; CDR3 DNA: TGTGCCAGCAGCTTAGGCACCAGGGGGAGGTCACCCCTCCACTTT
clone size: few; D gene: .; V gene: TRBV24-1; J gene: TRBJ2-7; CDR3 protein: CATSKSYEDDEQYF; CDR3 DNA: TGTGCCACCAGTAAGTCTTATGAAGATGACGAGCAGTACTTC
clone size: few; D gene: TRBD1; V gene: TRBV27; J gene: TRBJ2-1; CDR3 protein: CASSSGQGGPNYNEQFF; CDR3 DNA: TGTGCCAGCAGTTCCGGACAGGGGGGGCCGAATTACAATGAGCAGTTCTTT
clone size: .; D gene: .; V gene: TRBV5-1; J gene: TRBJ1-1; CDR3 protein: CASSLDTEAFF; CDR3 DNA: TGCGCCAGCAGCTTGGATACTGAAGCTTTCTTT
clone size: few; D gene: .; V gene: TRBV6-1; J gene: TRBJ1-2; CDR3 protein: CASSDLDRDGYTF; CDR3 DNA: TGTGCCAGCAGTGATCTGGACCGAGATGGCTACACCTTC
clone size: few; D gene: .; V gene: TRBV7-9; J gene: TRBJ2-5; CDR3 protein: CASSLAGAGETQYF; CDR3 DNA: TGTGCCAGCAGCTTAGCAGGGGCTGGGGAGACCCAGTACTTC
clone size: few; D gene: .; V gene: TRBV6-1; J gene: TRBJ1-2; CDR3 protein: CASSEGDNNYGYTF; CDR3 DNA: TGTGCCAGCAGTGAGGGGGACAATAACTATGGCTACACCTTC
clone size: .; D gene: .; V gene: TRBV20-1; J gene: TRBJ2-1; CDR3 protein: CSARLTRSPTNEQFF; CDR3 DNA: TGCAGTGCGAGATTAACACGATCACCTACCAATGAGCAGTTCTTC
clone size: .; D gene: .; V gene: TRBV28; J gene: TRBJ2-3; CDR3 protein: CASSRQVGGTDTQYF; CDR3 DNA: TGTGCCAGCAGCCGACAGGTCGGGGGCACAGATACGCAGTATTTT
clone size: few; D gene: .; V gene: TRBV6-1; J gene: TRBJ2-2; CDR3 protein: CASEGGLTGELFF; CDR3 DNA: TGTGCCAGCGAGGGGGGGCTGACCGGGGAGCTGTTTTTT
clone size: .; D gene: TRBD1; V gene: TRBV27; J gene: TRBJ2-7; CDR3 protein: CASSLDWDRLYEQYF; CDR3 DNA: TGTGCCAGCAGTTTAGACTGGGACAGGTTATACGAGCAGTACTTC
clone size: .; D gene: .; V gene: TRBV2; J gene: TRBJ2-7; CDR3 protein: CASSEPGVEQYF; CDR3 DNA: TGTGCCAGCAGTGAACCAGGGGTCGAGCAGTACTTC
clone size: .; D gene: TRBD1; V gene: TRBV6-1; J gene: TRBJ2-7; CDR3 protein: CASRVGQGTYEQYF; CDR3 DNA: TGTGCCAGCAGGGTGGGACAGGGGACATACGAGCAGTACTTC
clone size: .; D gene: .; V gene: TRBV7-9; J gene: TRBJ2-2; CDR3 protein: CASGTLPGELFF; CDR3 DNA: TGTGCCAGCGGAACTCTTCCCGGGGAGCTGTTTTTT
clone size: .; D gene: TRBD1; V gene: TRBV11-2; J gene: TRBJ1-2; CDR3 protein: CASSLGQGSQDGYTF; CDR3 DNA: TGTGCCAGCAGCTTAGGACAGGGGAGTCAGGATGGCTACACCTTC
clone size: few; D gene: .; V gene: TRBV6-1; J gene: TRBJ1-5; CDR3 protein: CASSAQGRKDQPQHF; CDR3 DNA: TGTGCCAGCAGTGCACAGGGCAGAAAGGATCAGCCCCAGCATTTT
clone size: .; D gene: .; V gene: TRBV5-1; J gene: TRBJ2-7; CDR3 protein: CASSFEVITYEQYF; CDR3 DNA: TGCGCCAGCAGCTTCGAGGTAATAACCTACGAGCAGTACTTC
clone size: few; D gene: .; V gene: TRBV7-9; J gene: TRBJ2-1; CDR3 protein: CASSFGDEQFF; CDR3 DNA: TGTGCCAGCAGCTTCGGGGATGAGCAGTTCTTC
clone size: .; D gene: .; V gene: TRBV20-1; J gene: TRBJ1-2; CDR3 protein: CSAALTEDAIYGYTF; CDR3 DNA: TGCAGTGCTGCTCTGACCGAGGACGCAATCTATGGCTACACCTTC
clone size: few; D gene: .; V gene: TRBV6-1; J gene: TRBJ1-1; CDR3 protein: CAGSEWTDTEAFF; CDR3 DNA: TGTGCCGGCAGTGAATGGACAGACACTGAAGCTTTCTTT
clone size: .; D gene: TRBD2; V gene: TRBV19; J gene: TRBJ2-7; CDR3 protein: CASSIAFGTTAYEQYF; CDR3 DNA: TGTGCCAGTAGTATAGCCTTTGGGACTACGGCCTACGAGCAGTACTTC
clone size: .; D gene: .; V gene: TRBV7-8; J gene: TRBJ1-4; CDR3 protein: CVSTWESTNEKLFF; CDR3 DNA: TGTGTCAGCACCTGGGAGTCAACTAATGAAAAACTGTTTTTT
clone size: .; D gene: TRBD1; V gene: TRBV9; J gene: TRBJ2-3; CDR3 protein: CASATGGTDTQYF; CDR3 DNA: TGTGCCAGCGCAACAGGGGGCACAGATACGCAGTATTTT
clone size: .; D gene: .; V gene: TRBV11-2; J gene: TRBJ2-7; CDR3 protein: CASSLGPGSVYEQYF; CDR3 DNA: TGTGCCAGCAGCTTAGGGCCAGGTTCGGTATACGAGCAGTACTTC